The clone carrying this TCR beta chain was counted once. This CDR3 contains 11 residues. The V and J ends lost 6 bases and 15 bases, in that order; junction bases with no gene match: 6. Germline lookup yields CDR1 MNHEY and CDR2 SVGEGT. These data originate in a study of blood T cell repertoires in COVID-19. The repertoire was sequenced with immunoSEQ multiplex PCR; TCRdb's copy has only in-frame clones and lacks some. The sample contains 270,000 or so clones, more than 70% of which appear only once. Participant-given clinical history determined each cohort assignment. This receptor was taken from a woman aged 40 to 55 with acute COVID-19. The chain is built from TRBV6-2 or TRBV6-3 and TRBJ2-1, with 9 bases matching TRBD2. What was sequenced was PBMCs or T cells enriched from blood (not recorded which). The chain's CDR3 is CASSRGTSWFF. The CDR3 DNA reads as TGTGCCAGCAGCCGAGGGACTAGCTGGTTCTTC.